These T cell receptor beta chains were read from a single sample in a study of cytomegalovirus exposure and HLA in healthy donors. The data were produced by immunoSEQ multiplex PCR, yet TCRdb's version contains in-frame clones alone and is incomplete. The sample lists 150,000 to 200,000 clones, roughly 82% occurring once. The sequencing sample was made of PBMCs. All receptors derive from a girl under 18 in good health and CMV-seropositive. Both conserved end residues are part of each CDR3. The order of the fields is V gene, CDR3 protein.

V: TRBV28; CDR3: CASSPRLERTGLNEKLFF
V: TRBV7-2; CDR3: CASSFLQGAGNTIYF
V: TRBV30; CDR3: CASTRSGGTNEQFF
V: TRBV29-1; CDR3: CSVAGGTDTQYF
V: TRBV6-1; CDR3: CASSEILDTQYF
V: TRBV29-1; CDR3: CSVGTDMNTEAFF
V: TRBV7-3; CDR3: CASSASGREKFF
V: TRBV7-9; CDR3: CASSFLRNGNTGELFF
V: TRBV28; CDR3: CASSIPGGPYEQYF
V: TRBV29-1; CDR3: CSVEDTDRGHTGELFF
V: TRBV9; CDR3: CASSATSGYNEQFF
V: TRBV7-8; CDR3: CASSLGTSGGAFSYEQYF
V: TRBV27; CDR3: CASSLSGKRQGVYLPFMDEQFF